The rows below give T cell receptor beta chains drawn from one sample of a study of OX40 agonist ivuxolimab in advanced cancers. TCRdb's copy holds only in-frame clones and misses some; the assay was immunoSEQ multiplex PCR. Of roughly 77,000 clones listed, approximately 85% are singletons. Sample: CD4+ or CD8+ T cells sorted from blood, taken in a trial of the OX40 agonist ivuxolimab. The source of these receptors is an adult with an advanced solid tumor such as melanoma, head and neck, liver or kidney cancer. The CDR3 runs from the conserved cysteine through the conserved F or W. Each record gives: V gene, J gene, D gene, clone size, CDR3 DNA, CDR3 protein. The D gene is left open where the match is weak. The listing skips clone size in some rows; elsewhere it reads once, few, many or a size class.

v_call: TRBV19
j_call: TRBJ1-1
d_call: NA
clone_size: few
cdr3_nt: TGTGCCAGTAGGGGCGACGGGGAGGAAGCTTTCTTT
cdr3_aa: CASRGDGEEAFF

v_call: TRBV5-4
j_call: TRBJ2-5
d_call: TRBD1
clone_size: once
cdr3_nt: TGTGCCAGCAGCTCCATAGGACAGGGCTTCCAGTACTTC
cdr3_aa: CASSSIGQGFQYF

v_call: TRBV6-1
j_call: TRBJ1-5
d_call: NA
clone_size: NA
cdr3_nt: TGTGCCAGCATGAACATTCGTTATCCGAATCAGCCCCAGCATTTT
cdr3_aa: CASMNIRYPNQPQHF

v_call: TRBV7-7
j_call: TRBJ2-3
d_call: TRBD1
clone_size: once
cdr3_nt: TGTGCTAGCAGCTCGACAGGGTCCCTAGATACGCAGTATTTT
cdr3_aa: CASSSTGSLDTQYF

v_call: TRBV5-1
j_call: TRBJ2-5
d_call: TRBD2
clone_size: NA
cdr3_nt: TGCGCCAGCAGCCTCCAGCGGGGGGGCCGGGAGACCCAGTACTTC
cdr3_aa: CASSLQRGGRETQYF

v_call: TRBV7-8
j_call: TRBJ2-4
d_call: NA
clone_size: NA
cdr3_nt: TGTGCCAGCAGCTTCAAGGGGTGGGAAAACATTCAGTACTTC
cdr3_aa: CASSFKGWENIQYF

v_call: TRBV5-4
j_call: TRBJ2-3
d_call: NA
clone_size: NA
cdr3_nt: TGTGCCAGCAGCTTGGACCGACGTGGAGATACGCAGTATTTT
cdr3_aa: CASSLDRRGDTQYF

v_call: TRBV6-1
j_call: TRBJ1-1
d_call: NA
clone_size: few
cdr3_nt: TGTGCCAGCAGTGAAGCAGCGGGGTCCAACACTGAAGCTTTCTTT
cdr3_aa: CASSEAAGSNTEAFF

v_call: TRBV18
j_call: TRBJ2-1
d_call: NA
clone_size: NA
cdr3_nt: TGTGCCAGCTCACCTTACAATGAGCAGTTCTTC
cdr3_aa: CASSPYNEQFF

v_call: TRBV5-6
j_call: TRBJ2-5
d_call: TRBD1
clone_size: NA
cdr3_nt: TGTGCCAGCAGCGAAAGACAGGGGCAGACCCAGTACTTC
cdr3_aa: CASSERQGQTQYF

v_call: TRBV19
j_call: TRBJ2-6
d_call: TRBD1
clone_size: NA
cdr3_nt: TGTGCCAGTAGTTCGGGGACAGGGGTCAACACTGGGGCCAACGTCCTGACTTTC
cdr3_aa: CASSSGTGVNTGANVLTF

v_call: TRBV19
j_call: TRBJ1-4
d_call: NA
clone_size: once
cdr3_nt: TGTGCCAGTAGCCCACAGGTTGGGGAGGAAAAACTGTTTTTT
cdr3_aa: CASSPQVGEEKLFF

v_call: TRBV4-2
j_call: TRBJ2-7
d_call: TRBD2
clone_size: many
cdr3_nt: TGTGCCAGCAGCCAAGTCTTAGATAGCGGGGAGGCCTACGAGCAGTACTTC
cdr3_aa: CASSQVLDSGEAYEQYF

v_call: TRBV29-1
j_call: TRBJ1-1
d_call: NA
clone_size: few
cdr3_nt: TGCAGCGTTCAGGGATTTAGCACTGAAGCTTTCTTT
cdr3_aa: CSVQGFSTEAFF

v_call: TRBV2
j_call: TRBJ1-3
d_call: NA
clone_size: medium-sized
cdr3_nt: TGTGCCAGCTCGTCTGCTTCTGGAAACACCATATATTTT
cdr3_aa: CASSSASGNTIYF

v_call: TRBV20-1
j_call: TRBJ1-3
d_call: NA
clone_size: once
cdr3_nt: TGCAGTGCCTTCTCTGGAAACACCATATATTTT
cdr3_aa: CSAFSGNTIYF

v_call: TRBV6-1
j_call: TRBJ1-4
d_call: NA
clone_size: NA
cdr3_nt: TGTGCCAGCAACATAGGTAATGAAAAACTGTTTTTT
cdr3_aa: CASNIGNEKLFF

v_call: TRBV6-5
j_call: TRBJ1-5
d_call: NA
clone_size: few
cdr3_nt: TGTGCCAGCAGTTACCGTTTGGACCAGCCCCAGCATTTT
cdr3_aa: CASSYRLDQPQHF

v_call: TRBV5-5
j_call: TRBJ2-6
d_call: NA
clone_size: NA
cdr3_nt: TGTGCCAGCAGCACAGCCGGGGATCGCGCTGGGGCCAACGTCCTGACTTTC
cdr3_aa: CASSTAGDRAGANVLTF

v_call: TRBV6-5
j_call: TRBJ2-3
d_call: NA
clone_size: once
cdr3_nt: TGTGCCAGCAGGATAGGGGGTTGGGATACGCAGTATTTT
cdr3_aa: CASRIGGWDTQYF

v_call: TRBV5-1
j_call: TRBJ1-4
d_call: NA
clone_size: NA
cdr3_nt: TGCGCCAGCAGCTTGTTGGCGGAAAGCGAAAAACTGTTTTTT
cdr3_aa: CASSLLAESEKLFF

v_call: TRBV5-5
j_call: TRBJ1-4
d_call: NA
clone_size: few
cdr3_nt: TGTGCCAGCAGCTTGAAGAGGGAGGGTAATGAAAAACTGTTTTTT
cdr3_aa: CASSLKREGNEKLFF

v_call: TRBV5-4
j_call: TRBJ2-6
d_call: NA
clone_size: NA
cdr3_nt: TGTGCCAGCAGCTTGAATGCCGGGGCCAACGTCCTGACTTTC
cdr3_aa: CASSLNAGANVLTF

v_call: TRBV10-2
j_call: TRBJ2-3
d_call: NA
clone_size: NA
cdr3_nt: TGCGCCAGCAGTCCTCAGGGAGATACGCAGTATTTT
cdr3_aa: CASSPQGDTQYF

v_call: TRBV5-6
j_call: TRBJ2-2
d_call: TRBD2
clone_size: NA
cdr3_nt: TGTGCCAGCAGCTTGAGCGGGGGGGCCGTCGGGGAGCTGTTTTTT
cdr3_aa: CASSLSGGAVGELFF

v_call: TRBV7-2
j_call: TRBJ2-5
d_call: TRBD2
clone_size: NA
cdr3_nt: TGTGCCAGCAGCTTAAACCTAGCGGGGAGCCAAGAGACCCAGTACTTC
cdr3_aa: CASSLNLAGSQETQYF

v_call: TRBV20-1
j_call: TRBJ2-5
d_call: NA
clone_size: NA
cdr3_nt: TGCAGTGCTCTACTGTCGGAGACCCAGTACTTC
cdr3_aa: CSALLSETQYF

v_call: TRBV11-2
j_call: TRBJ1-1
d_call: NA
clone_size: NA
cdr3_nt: TGTGCCAGCAGCTTAACCCAGAACACTGAAGCTTTCTTT
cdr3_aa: CASSLTQNTEAFF

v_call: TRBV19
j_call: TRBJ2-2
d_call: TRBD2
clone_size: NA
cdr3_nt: TGTGCCAGTAAGCGTAGCGGGAAAGACACCGGGGAGCTGTTTTTT
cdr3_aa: CASKRSGKDTGELFF

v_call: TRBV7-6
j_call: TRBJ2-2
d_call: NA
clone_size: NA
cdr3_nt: TGTGCCAGCAGCTCCGGAAATCGAGGGACCGGGGAGCTGTTTTTT
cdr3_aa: CASSSGNRGTGELFF

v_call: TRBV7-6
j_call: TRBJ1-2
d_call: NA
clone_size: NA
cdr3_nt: TGTGCCAGCAGCTCAGGTTACCGTGATGGCTACACCTTC
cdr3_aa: CASSSGYRDGYTF

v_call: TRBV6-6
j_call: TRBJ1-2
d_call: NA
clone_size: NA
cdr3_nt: TGTGCCAGCACCGGAACCGGAAATGGCTACACCTTC
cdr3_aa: CASTGTGNGYTF

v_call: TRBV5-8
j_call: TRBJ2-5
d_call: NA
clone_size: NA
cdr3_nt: TGTGCCAGCAGCCGGTCCCCGAGACAGGCTCATACAGAGACCCAGTACTTC
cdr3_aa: CASSRSPRQAHTETQYF

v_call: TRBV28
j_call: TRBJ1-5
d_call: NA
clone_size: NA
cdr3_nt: TGTGCCAGCAGGGCGAGGGCAGGGTTGGGCGGCTTTTTTGCAAAACCCCAGCATTTT
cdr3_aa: CASRARAGLGGFFAKPQHF

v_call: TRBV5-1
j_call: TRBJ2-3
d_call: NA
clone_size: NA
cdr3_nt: TGCGCCAGCAGCTTGGAACATGGCACAGATACGCAGTATTTT
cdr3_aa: CASSLEHGTDTQYF

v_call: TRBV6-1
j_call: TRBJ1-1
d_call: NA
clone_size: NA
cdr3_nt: TGTGCCAGCAGTGAGTGGAGAACTGAAGCTTTCTTT
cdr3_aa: CASSEWRTEAFF

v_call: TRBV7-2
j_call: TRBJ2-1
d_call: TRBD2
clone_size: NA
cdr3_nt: TGTGCCAGCAGCTTAGGGACTAGCTCCTACAATGAGCAGTTCTTC
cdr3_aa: CASSLGTSSYNEQFF

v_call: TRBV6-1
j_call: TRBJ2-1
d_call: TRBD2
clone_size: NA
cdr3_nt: TGTGCCAGCAGTCTACTAGCGGGAATCGACAATGAGCAGTTCTTC
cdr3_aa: CASSLLAGIDNEQFF

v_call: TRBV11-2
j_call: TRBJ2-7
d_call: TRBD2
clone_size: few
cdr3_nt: TGTGCCAGCAGCAAAGTGGGACTAGCGGGGCGAAGCTCCTACGAGCAGTACTTC
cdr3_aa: CASSKVGLAGRSSYEQYF

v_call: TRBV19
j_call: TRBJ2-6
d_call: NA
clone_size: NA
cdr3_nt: TGTGCCAGTAGTATAGATCGTGGCTCTGGGGCCAACGTCCTGACTTTC
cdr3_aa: CASSIDRGSGANVLTF

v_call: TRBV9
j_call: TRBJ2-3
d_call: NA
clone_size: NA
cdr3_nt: TGTGCCAGCAGCGTAGAGGCTGGAGCCCCAGATACGCAGTATTTT
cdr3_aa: CASSVEAGAPDTQYF

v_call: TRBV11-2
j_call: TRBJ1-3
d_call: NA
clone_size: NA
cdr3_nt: TGTGCCAGCAGCCCCGGTCTTCTCTCTGGAAACACCATATATTTT
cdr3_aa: CASSPGLLSGNTIYF

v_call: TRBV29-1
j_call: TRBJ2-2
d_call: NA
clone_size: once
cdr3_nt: TGCAGCGCTCGGGGGGCGGGGACCGGGGAGCTGTTTTTT
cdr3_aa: CSARGAGTGELFF

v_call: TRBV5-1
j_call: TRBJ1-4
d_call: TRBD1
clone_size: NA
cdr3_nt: TGCGCCAGCAGCTTCTTAGGGGGCGTAGGTGAAAAACTGTTTTTT
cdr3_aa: CASSFLGGVGEKLFF

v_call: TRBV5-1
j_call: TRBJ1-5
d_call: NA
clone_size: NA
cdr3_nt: TGCGCCAGCAGCTTGGTACCGGGTGGAGGCAATCAGCCCCAGCATTTT
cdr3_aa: CASSLVPGGGNQPQHF

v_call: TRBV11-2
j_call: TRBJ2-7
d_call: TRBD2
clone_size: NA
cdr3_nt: TGTGCCAGCAGCTTAGTAGGGAGGGATCCACGGCTCGAGCAGTACTTC
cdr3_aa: CASSLVGRDPRLEQYF

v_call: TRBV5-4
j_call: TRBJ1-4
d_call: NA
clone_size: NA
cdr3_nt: TGTGCCAGCAGCCTTGCGGTGACTGGGCAATCAGAAAAACTGTTTTTT
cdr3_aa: CASSLAVTGQSEKLFF

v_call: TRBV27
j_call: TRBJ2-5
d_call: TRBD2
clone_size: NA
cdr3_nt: TGTGCCAGCAGATCCCGGCTAGCGGGGATCCAGGAGACCCAGTACTTC
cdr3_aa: CASRSRLAGIQETQYF

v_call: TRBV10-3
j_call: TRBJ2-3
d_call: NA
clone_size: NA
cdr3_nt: TGTGCCATCATGGAGGGGGGCACAGATACGCAGTATTTT
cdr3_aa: CAIMEGGTDTQYF

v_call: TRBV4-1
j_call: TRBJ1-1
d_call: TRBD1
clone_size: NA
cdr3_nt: TGCGCCAGCAGCCAGGACAGGGGAGGAACTGAAGCTTTCTTT
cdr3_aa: CASSQDRGGTEAFF

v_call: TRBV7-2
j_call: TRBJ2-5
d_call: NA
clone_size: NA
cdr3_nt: TGTGCCAGCAGCTTTCGAAATGAGGAGACCCAGTACTTC
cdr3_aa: CASSFRNEETQYF